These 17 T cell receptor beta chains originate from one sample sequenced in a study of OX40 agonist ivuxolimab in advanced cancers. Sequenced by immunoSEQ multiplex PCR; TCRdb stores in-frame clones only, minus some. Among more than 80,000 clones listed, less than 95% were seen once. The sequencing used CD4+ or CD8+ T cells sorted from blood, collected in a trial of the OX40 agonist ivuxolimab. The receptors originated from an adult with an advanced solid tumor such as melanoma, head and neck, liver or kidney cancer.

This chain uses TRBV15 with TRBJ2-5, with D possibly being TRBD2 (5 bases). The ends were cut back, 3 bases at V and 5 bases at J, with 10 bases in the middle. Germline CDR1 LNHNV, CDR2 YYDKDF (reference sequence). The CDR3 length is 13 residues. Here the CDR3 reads CATSRDLTETQYF. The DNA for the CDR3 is TGTGCCACCAGCAGGGACTTAACGGAGACCCAGTACTTC.

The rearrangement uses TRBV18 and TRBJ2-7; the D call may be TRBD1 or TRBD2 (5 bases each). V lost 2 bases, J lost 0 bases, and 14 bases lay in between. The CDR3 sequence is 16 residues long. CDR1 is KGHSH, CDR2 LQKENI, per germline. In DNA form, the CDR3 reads TGTGCCAGCTCACCAGGGACGGTGGGGATCTCCTACGAGCAGTACTTC. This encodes CASSPGTVGISYEQYF.

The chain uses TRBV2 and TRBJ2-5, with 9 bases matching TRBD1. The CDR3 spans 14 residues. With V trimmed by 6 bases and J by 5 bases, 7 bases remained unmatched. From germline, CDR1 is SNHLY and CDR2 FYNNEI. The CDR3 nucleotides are TGTGCCAGCAGGATCGCAGGACAGGGGGAGACCCAGTACTTC. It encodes CASRIAGQGETQYF.

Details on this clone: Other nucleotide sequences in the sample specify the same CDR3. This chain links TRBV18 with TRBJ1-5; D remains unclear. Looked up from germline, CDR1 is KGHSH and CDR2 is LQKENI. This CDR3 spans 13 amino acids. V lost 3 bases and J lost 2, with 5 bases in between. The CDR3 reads CASSPEGNQPQHF. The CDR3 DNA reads TGTGCCAGCTCACCCGAGGGCAATCAGCCCCAGCATTTT.

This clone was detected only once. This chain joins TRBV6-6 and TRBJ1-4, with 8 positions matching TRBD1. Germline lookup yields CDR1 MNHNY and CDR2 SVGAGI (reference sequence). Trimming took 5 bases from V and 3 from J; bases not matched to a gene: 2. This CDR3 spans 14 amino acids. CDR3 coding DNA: TGTGCCAGCAGTCAGGACAGGGCTAATGAAAAACTGTTTTTT. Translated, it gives CASSQDRANEKLFF.

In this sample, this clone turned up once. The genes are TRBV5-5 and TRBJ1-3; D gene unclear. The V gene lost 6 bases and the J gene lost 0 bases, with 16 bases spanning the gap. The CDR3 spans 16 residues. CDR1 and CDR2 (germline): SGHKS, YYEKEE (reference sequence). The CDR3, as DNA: TGTGCCAGCACCTCAGTGGACGCGGTCTCTGGAAACACCATATATTTT. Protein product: CASTSVDAVSGNTIYF.

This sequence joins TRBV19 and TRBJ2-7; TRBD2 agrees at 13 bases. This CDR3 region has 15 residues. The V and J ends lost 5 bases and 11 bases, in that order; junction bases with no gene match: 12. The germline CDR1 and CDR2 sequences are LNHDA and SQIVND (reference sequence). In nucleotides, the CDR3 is TGTGCCAGTAGTCGATCCGGGACTAGCGGGAAAACTGAGTACTTC. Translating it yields CASSRSGTSGKTEYF. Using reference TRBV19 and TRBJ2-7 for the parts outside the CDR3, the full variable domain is DGGITQSPKYLFRKEGQNVTLSCEQNLNHDAMYWYRQDPGQGLRLIYYSQIVNDFQKGDIAEGYSVSREKKESFPLTVTSAQKNPTAFYLCASSRSGTSGKTEYFGPGTRLTVT.

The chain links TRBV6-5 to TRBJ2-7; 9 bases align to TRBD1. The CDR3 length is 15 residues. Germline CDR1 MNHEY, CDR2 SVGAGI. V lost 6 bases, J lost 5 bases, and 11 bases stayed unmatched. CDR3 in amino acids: CASRPTNRGLNEQYF. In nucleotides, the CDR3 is TGTGCCAGCAGACCCACCAACAGGGGGCTGAACGAGCAGTACTTC.

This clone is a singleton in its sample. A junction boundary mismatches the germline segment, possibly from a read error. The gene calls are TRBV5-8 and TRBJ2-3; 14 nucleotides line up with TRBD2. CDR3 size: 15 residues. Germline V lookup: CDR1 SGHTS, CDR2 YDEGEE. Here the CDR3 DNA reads TGTGCCAGCACCTTGACTAGCGGGAGGGCAGATACGCAGTATTTT. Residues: CASTLTSGRADTQYF. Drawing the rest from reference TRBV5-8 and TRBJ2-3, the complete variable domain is EAGVTQSPTHLIKTRGQQATLRCSPISGHTSVYWYQQALGLGLQFLLWYDEGEERNRGNFPPRFSGRQFPNYSSELNVNALELEDSALYLCASTLTSGRADTQYFGPGTRLTVL.

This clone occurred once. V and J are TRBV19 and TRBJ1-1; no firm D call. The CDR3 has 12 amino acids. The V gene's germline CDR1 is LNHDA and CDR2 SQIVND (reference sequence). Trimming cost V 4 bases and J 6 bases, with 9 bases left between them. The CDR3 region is CASSRPVAEAFF. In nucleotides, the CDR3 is TGTGCCAGTAGTAGGCCGGTGGCTGAAGCTTTCTTT.

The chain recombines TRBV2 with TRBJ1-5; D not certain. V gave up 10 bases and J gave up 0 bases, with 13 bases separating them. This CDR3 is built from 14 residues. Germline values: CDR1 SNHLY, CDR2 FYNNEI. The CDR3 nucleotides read TGTGCCACAAACAGAGATTATAGCAATCAGCCCCAGCATTTT. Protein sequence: CATNRDYSNQPQHF. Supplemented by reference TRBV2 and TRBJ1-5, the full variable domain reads EPEVTQTPSHQVTQMGQEVILRCVPISNHLYFYWYRQILGQKVEFLVSFYNNEISEKSEIFDDQFSVERPDGSNFTLKIRSTKLEDSAMYFCATNRDYSNQPQHFGDGTRLSIL.

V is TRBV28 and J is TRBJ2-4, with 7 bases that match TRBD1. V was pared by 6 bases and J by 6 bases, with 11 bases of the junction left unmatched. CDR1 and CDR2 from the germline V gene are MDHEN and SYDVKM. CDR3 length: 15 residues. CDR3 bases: TGTGCCAGCAGCCCTTACCTCAGGGGGTTAAACATTCAGTACTTC. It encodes CASSPYLRGLNIQYF.

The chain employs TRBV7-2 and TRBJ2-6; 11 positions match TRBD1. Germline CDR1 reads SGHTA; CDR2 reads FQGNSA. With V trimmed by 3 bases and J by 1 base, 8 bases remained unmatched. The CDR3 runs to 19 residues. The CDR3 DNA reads TGTGCCAGCAGCTTCCAACCGGGACAGGGGGGATCTGGGGCCAACGTCCTGACTTTC. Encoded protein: CASSFQPGQGGSGANVLTF.

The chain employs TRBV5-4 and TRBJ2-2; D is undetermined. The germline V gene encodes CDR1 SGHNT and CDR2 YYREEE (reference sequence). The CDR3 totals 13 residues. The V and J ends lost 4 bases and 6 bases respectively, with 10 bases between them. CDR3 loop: CASSPRESGELFF. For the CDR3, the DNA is TGTGCCAGCAGCCCCAGAGAGTCCGGGGAGCTGTTTTTT.

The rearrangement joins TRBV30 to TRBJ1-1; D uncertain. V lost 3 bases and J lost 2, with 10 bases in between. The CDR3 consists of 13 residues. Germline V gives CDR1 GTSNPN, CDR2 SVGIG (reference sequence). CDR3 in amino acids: CAWSLRSNTEAFF. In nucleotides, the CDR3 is TGTGCCTGGAGCCTGCGGAGTAACACTGAAGCTTTCTTT.

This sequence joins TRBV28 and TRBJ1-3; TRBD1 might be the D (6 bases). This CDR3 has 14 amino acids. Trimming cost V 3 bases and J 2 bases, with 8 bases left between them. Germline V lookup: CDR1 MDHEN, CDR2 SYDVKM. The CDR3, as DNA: TGTGCCAGCAGTTTGTCAGGGGCTGGAAACACCATATATTTT. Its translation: CASSLSGAGNTIYF.

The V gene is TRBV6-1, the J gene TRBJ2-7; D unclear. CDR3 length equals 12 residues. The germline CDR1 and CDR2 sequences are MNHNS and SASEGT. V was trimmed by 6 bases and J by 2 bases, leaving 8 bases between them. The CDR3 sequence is CASRNTPYEQYF. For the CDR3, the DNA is TGTGCCAGCAGGAATACCCCCTACGAGCAGTACTTC.